The clone carrying this TCR beta chain was seen a few times. The antigen is undetermined. Trimming left V 4 bases short and J 10 bases short, with 10 bases between. The CDR3 loop spans 11 amino acids. CDR1 and CDR2 (germline): SGHTA, FQGNSA. Profiled with immunoSEQ multiplex PCR; TCRdb holds only in-frame clones, not every one. The sample holds about 60,000 clones; roughly four fifths are singletons and the top ten take 5.4%. The data are from a study of a mutant IDH1 vaccine in newly diagnosed glioma. Turning to the study itself: The start of vaccination came 4-6 weeks after radiotherapy alone, or with temozolomide cycles. The study held visit V12 at week 35 and visit V13 at week 47. Patients previously underwent radiotherapy, temozolomide, or both, and most underwent both.

Regarding time point: week 35, safety follow-up. Each vaccine dose was 300 ug of mutant IDH1 20-mer peptide, with topical imiquimod. Patients came in for eight vaccinations, in weeks 1, 3, 5, 7, 11, 15, 19 and 23. This material consisted of PBMCs, taken from a glioma patient whose treatment included an IDH1 peptide vaccine. The sequence was obtained from a man in his forties with glioma. The chain combines TRBV7-2 with TRBJ2-5, with D uncertain. The CDR3 is CASSSLGIQYF. CDR3 sequence (DNA): TGTGCCAGCAGCTCGTTGGGTATCCAGTACTTC.